This record looks at one T cell receptor (beta chain) sequence and its context. Produced via immunoSEQ multiplex PCR; TCRdb's table is partial and in-frame only. This sample has 21,000 or so clones, with roughly 73% found just once. The data belong to a study of tumor-infiltrating lymphocytes in localized non-small cell lung cancer. Germline assignment: CDR1 LGHNA and CDR2 YNFKEQ. This CDR3 has 12 amino acids. V was pared by 6 bases and J by 0 bases, with 5 bases between. Sequencing was done on a sample of lung tumor tissue. J is TRBJ1-1 and V is TRBV4-2; no clear D. The clonotype originates from a human donor with non-small cell lung cancer. The CDR3 DNA sequence: TGTGCCAGCAGTTCAGTGAACACTGAAGCTTTCTTT. Protein sequence: CASSSVNTEAFF.